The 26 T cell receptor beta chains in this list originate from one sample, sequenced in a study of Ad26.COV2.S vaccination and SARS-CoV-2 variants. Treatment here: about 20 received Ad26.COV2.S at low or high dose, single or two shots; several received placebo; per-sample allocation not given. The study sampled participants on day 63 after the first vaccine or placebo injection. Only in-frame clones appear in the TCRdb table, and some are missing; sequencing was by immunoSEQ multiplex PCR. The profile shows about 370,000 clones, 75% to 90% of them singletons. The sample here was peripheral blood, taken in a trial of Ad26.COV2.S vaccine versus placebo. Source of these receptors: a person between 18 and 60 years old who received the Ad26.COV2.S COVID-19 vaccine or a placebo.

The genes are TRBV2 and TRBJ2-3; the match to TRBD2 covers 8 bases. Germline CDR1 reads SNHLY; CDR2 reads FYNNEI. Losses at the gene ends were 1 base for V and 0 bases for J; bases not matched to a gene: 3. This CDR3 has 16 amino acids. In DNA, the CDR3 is TGTGCCAGCAGTGAAGGGACTAGCCTTAGCACAGATACGCAGTATTTT. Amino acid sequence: CASSEGTSLSTDTQYF.

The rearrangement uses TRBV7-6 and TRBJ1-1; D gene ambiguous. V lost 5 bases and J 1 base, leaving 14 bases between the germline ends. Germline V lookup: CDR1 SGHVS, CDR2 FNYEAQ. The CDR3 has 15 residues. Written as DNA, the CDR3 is TGTGCCAGCAGCCTCCTGTACGGTGGGAACACTGAAGCTTTCTTT. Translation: CASSLLYGGNTEAFF. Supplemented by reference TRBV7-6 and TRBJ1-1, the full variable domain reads GAGVSQSPRYKVTKRGQDVALRCDPISGHVSLYWYRQALGQGPEFLTYFNYEAQQDKSGLPNDRFSAERPEGSISTLTIQRTEQRDSAMYRCASSLLYGGNTEAFFGQGTRLTVV.

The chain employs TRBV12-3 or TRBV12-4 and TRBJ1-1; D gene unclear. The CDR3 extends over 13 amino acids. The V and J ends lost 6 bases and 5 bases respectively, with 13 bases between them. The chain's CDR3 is CASSRELVTEAFF. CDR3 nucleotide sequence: TGTGCCAGCAGCCGGGAGCTGGTTACTGAAGCTTTCTTT.

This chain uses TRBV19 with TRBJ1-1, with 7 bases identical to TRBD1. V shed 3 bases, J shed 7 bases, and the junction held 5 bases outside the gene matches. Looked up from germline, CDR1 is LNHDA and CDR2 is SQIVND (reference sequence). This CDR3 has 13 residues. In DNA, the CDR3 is TGTGCCAGTAGTATCGGGACAGTAAGTGAAGCTTTCTTT. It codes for CASSIGTVSEAFF.

CDR3 sequence (DNA): TGTGCCAGCAGTGTCGAACAGGGGATGAACACTGAAGCTTTCTTT. This encodes CASSVEQGMNTEAFF. The chain joins TRBV6-4 to TRBJ1-1, with 7 bases matching TRBD1. The CDR3 totals 15 residues. Germline assignment: CDR1 MRHNA and CDR2 SNTAGT. The trim removed 4 bases at V and 0 bases at J, leaving 5 bases unmatched.

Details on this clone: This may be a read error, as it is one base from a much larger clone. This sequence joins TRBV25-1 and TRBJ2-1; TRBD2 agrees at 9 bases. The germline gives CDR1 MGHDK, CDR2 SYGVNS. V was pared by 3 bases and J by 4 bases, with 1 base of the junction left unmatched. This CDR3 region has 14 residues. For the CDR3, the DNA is TGTGCCAGCAGTGAGGCGGGGGGGTACAATGAGCAGTTCTTC. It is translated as CASSEAGGYNEQFF.

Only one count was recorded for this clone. The DNA of the CDR3 is TGTGCCAGCAGCCAAGGTTTCGGGTCCTTGATTGAAGCTTTCTTT. It is translated as CASSQGFGSLIEAFF. This chain connects TRBV14 to TRBJ1-1; D gene ambiguous. CDR3 length: 15 residues. Per the germline V gene, CDR1 is SGHDN and CDR2 is FVKESK. V lost 1 base, J lost 7 bases, and 16 bases lay in between.

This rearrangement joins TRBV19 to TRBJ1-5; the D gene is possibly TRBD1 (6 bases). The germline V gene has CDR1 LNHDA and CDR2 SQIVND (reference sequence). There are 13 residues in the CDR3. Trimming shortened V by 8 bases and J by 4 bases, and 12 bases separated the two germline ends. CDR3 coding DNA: TGTGCCAGTTCCGGACAGAATAATCAGCCCCAGCATTTT. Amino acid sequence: CASSGQNNQPQHF.

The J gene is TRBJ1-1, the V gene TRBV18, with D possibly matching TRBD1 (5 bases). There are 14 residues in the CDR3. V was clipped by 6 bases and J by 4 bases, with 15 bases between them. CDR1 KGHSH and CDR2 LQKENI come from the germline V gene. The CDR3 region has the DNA TGTGCCAGCTCGCCGGGGACCGCCACCACTGAAGCTTTCTTT. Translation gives CASSPGTATTEAFF.

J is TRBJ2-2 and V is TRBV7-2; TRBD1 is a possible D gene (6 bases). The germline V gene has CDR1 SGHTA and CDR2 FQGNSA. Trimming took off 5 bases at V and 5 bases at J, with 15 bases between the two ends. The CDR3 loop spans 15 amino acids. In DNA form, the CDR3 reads TGTGCCAGCAGCCCGCCGTGGGGGCGGACCGGGGAGCTGTTTTTT. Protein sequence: CASSPPWGRTGELFF.

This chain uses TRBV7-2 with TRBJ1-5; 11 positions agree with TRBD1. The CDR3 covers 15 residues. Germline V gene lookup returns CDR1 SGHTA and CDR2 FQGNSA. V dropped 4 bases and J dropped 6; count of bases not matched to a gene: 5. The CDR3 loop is CASSSGQGEGQPQHF. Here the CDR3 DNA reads TGTGCCAGCAGCTCGGGACAGGGGGAAGGTCAGCCCCAGCATTTT.

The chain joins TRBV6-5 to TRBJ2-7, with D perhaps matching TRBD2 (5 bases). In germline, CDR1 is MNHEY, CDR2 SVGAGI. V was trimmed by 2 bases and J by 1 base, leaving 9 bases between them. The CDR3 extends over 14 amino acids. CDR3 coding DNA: TGTGCCAGCAGTTACGCGGGTCCGTCCTACGAGCAGTACTTC. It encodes CASSYAGPSYEQYF.

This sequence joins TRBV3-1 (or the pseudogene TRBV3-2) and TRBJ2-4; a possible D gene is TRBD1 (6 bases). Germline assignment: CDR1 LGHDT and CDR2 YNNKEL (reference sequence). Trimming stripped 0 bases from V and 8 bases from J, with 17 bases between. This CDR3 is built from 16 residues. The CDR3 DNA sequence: TGTGCCAGCAGCCAAGACGCCGGACAGACCTCAGACATTCAGTACTTC. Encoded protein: CASSQDAGQTSDIQYF.

CDR3 in amino acids: CASSSTGQGNTGELFF. As DNA, the CDR3 is TGCGCCAGCAGCTCGACAGGACAGGGAAACACCGGGGAGCTGTTTTTT. The gene calls are TRBV5-1 and TRBJ2-2, with 8 bases matching TRBD1. Per the germline V gene, CDR1 is SGHRS and CDR2 is YFSETQ. V lost 3 bases and J lost 2; bases outside the gene matches: 6. CDR3 size: 16 residues.

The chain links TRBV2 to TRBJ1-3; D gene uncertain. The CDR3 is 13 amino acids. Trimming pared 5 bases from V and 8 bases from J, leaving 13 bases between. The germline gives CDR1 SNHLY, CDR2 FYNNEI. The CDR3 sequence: CASSIAGMDTIYF. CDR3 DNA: TGTGCCAGCAGTATCGCAGGAATGGACACCATATATTTT.

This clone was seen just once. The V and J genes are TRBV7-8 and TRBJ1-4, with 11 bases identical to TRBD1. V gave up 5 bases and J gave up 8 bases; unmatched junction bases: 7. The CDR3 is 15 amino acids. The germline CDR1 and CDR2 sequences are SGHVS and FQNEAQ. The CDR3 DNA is TGTGCCAGCAGCCGGGACGGGACAGGGGGAGAAAAACTGTTTTTT. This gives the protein CASSRDGTGGEKLFF.

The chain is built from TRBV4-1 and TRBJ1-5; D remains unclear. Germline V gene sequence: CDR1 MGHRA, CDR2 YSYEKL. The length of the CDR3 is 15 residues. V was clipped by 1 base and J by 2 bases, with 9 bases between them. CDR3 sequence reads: CASSQVGGGNQPQHF. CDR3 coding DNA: TGCGCCAGCAGCCAAGTCGGCGGGGGCAATCAGCCCCAGCATTTT.

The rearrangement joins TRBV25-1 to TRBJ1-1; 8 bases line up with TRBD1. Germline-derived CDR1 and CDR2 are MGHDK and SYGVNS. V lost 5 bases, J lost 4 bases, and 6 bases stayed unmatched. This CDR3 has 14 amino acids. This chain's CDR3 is CASSPDRVSTEAFF. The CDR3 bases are TGTGCCAGCAGTCCGGACAGGGTGAGCACTGAAGCTTTCTTT.

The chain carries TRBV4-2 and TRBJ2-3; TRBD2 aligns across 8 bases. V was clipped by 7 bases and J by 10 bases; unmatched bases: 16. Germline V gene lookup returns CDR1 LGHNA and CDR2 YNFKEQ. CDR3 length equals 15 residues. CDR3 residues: CASNMRGAPTKAQYF. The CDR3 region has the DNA TGTGCCAGCAATATGCGGGGGGCGCCTACAAAGGCGCAGTATTTT.

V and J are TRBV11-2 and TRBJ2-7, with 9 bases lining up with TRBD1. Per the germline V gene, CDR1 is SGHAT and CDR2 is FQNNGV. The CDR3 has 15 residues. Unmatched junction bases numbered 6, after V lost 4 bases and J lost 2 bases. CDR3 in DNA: TGTGCCAGCAGCTCCACAGGGGGCCTCGCCTACGAGCAGTACTTC. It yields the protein CASSSTGGLAYEQYF.

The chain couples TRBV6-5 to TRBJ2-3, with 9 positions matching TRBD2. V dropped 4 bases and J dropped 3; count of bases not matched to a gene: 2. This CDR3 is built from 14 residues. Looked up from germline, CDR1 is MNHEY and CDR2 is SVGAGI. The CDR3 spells CASSSSGGTDTQYF. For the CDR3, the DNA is TGTGCCAGCAGTTCGAGCGGGGGGACAGATACGCAGTATTTT.

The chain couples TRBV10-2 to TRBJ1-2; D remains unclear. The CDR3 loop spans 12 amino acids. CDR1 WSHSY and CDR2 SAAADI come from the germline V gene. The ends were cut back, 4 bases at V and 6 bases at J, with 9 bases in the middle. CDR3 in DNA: TGCGCCAGCAGTGTAGGGTACGATGGCTACACCTTC. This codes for CASSVGYDGYTF.

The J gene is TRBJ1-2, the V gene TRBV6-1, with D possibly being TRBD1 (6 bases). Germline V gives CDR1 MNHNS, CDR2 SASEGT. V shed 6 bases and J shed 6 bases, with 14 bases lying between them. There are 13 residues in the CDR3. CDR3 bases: TGTGCCAGCAGGGAGAGGACAGACGATGGCTACACCTTC. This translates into CASRERTDDGYTF.

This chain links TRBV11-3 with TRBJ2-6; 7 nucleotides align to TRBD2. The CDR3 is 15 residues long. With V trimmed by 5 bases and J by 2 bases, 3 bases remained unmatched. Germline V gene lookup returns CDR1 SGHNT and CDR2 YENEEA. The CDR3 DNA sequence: TGTGCCAGCAGCACCGGGACTACTGGGGCCAACGTCCTGACTTTC. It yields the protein CASSTGTTGANVLTF.

This CDR3 is CASSPSGDVQQYF. CDR3 bases: TGTGCCAGTAGTCCTAGCGGAGACGTCCAGCAGTACTTC. The J gene is TRBJ2-7, the V gene TRBV19, with 7 bases matching TRBD2. The CDR3 loop spans 13 amino acids. V lost 5 bases and J lost 8; bases outside the gene matches: 9. Germline lookup yields CDR1 LNHDA and CDR2 SQIVND (reference sequence).

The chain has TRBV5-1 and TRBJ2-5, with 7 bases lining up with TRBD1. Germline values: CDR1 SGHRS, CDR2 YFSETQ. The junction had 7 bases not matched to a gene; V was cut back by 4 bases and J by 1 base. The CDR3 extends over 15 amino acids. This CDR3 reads CASSQERDSQETQYF. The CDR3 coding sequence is TGCGCCAGCAGCCAGGAGAGGGACAGCCAAGAGACCCAGTACTTC.